A selection of T cell receptor beta chains follows, all from one sample in a study of CD8+CD57+ T cells in acquired aplastic anemia. TCRdb independently ran MiXCR on the reads; one entry per CDR3 protein. The top ten hold approximately 3% of the sample, which has about 160,000 distinct CDR3 sequences, roughly 48% seen once. The sequencing input was sorted CD4+, CD8+, or CD8+CD57+ T cells (not recorded which) from PBMCs. The origin of the receptors is a human donor with aplastic anemia. Each CDR3 is given with its conserved first and last residue. Each record gives: clone size, J gene, V gene, D gene, CDR3 DNA, CDR3 protein. D genes are given only for firm matches. Expanded clones get a size class; other rows say once, few or many, or leave the size out.

>NA|TRBJ2-3|TRBV2|TRBD2
TGTGCCAGCAAACGGGAGGGAGATACGCAGTATTTT
CASKREGDTQYF
>many|TRBJ1-2|TRBV6-1|NA
TGTGCCAGCACACAAGACAGTCCCTATGGCTACACCTTC
CASTQDSPYGYTF
>NA|TRBJ2-1|TRBV19|NA
TGTGCCAGTAGTATAGCCGACTACAATGAGCAGTTCTTC
CASSIADYNEQFF
>NA|TRBJ1-1|TRBV25-1|TRBD1
TGTGCCAGCAGCTTAGTACAGGGGAGCTACACTGAAGCTTTCTTT
CASSLVQGSYTEAFF
>NA|TRBJ2-7|TRBV11-1|TRBD2
TGTGCCAGCAGCTACGGTATGGCGGGAGCCAGCCGCCCCTCACTTCTCTACGAGCAGTACTTC
CASSYGMAGASRPSLLYEQYF
>many|TRBJ2-7|TRBV6-1|TRBD2
TGTGCCAGCAGCCCTTCGACTAGCGGCTACGAGCAGTACTTC
CASSPSTSGYEQYF
>NA|TRBJ2-5|TRBV20-1|TRBD1
TGCAGTGCTAGTCCGGGACAGGGACAGCTCGCGACCCAGTACTTC
CSASPGQGQLATQYF
>many|TRBJ2-5|TRBV6-1|NA
TGTGCCAGCAGTGATTTGGGGGGTACGATAGAGACCCAGTACTTC
CASSDLGGTIETQYF
>medium-sized|TRBJ2-5|TRBV19|TRBD2
TGTGCCAGTAGTATCGTAGCGGGAGTTCGAGAGACCCAGTACTTC
CASSIVAGVRETQYF
>NA|TRBJ2-5|TRBV14|TRBD2
TGTGCCAGCAGCAGTACGTCACTAGCGTTCCAAGAGACCCAGTACTTC
CASSSTSLAFQETQYF
>NA|TRBJ2-5|TRBV2|TRBD2
TGTGCCAGCAAAGGACTAGCGGGGGGAGAGACCCAGTACTTC
CASKGLAGGETQYF
>many|TRBJ2-2|TRBV19|NA
TGTGCCAGTAATCTGGACCCCGAGGCGGGGGAGCTGTTTTTT
CASNLDPEAGELFF
>NA|TRBJ2-1|TRBV6-1|NA
TGTGCCAGCATTGCCCCAGGGGCTTATGAGCAGTTCTTC
CASIAPGAYEQFF
>NA|TRBJ2-7|TRBV12-3/TRBV12-4|TRBD2
TGTGCCAGCAGTTCCGGGCTAGCGGGAGGACGGCAGTACTTC
CASSSGLAGGRQYF
>few|TRBJ2-1|TRBV10-3|TRBD2
TGTGCCATCAGTGAGTCGAGAGGACTAGCGGGCGATGAGCAGTTCTTC
CAISESRGLAGDEQFF
>NA|TRBJ2-1|TRBV7-8|TRBD1
TGTGCCAGCAGCTTAGACAGGGGTAATGAGCAGTTCTTC
CASSLDRGNEQFF
>NA|TRBJ1-6|TRBV20-1|NA
TGCAGTCCAAAGCGCGGGGACATCACCCGAAATAATTCACCCCTCCACTTT
CSPKRGDITRNNSPLHF
>many|TRBJ2-1|TRBV5-8|NA
TGTGCCAGCAGCTTGGCGAGGGAGCAGTTCTTC
CASSLAREQFF
>many|TRBJ1-2|TRBV4-3|NA
TGCGCCAGCAGCCTCGGGACCGACCCTAACTATGGCTACACCTTC
CASSLGTDPNYGYTF
>once|TRBJ2-5|TRBV7-9|TRBD2
TGTGCCAGCAGTAGGACTAGCGGTCCGGAGACCCAGTACTTC
CASSRTSGPETQYF
>many|TRBJ2-3|TRBV5-1|TRBD2
TGCGCCGGGACTAGAACAGATACGCAGTATTTT
CAGTRTDTQYF
>many|TRBJ1-1|TRBV6-4|NA
TGTGCCAGCAGTGAGAAACCGAACACTGAAGCTTTCTTT
CASSEKPNTEAFF
>NA|TRBJ2-3|TRBV11-1|NA
TGTGCCAGCAGCTTAGTAATCAGGACTGCGGATACGCAGTATTTT
CASSLVIRTADTQYF
>NA|TRBJ2-1|TRBV15|TRBD1
TGTGCCACCAGCAGAGTCTTGACAGGGGATTACTACAATGAGCAGTTCTTC
CATSRVLTGDYYNEQFF
>NA|TRBJ2-7|TRBV14|NA
TGTGCCAGCAGCCAGACTAGGGGTTCCGAGCAGTACTTC
CASSQTRGSEQYF
>NA|TRBJ1-2|TRBV14|NA
TGTGCCAGCAGCCAGGCAGGGGATTGGGGCTACACCTTC
CASSQAGDWGYTF
>few|TRBJ1-5|TRBV7-2|NA
TGTGCCAGCAGCTTACAGGGAGGTTTCAATCAGCCCCAGCATTTT
CASSLQGGFNQPQHF
>NA|TRBJ1-1|TRBV7-9|NA
TGTGCCAGCAGCCGTGGTTTGATCGAAGCTTTCTTT
CASSRGLIEAFF
>many|TRBJ2-1|TRBV2|TRBD2
TGTGCCAGCACCCCGGGACTAAACAATGAGCAGTTCTTC
CASTPGLNNEQFF
>many|TRBJ2-2|TRBV9|NA
TGTGCCAGCAGCGTAGCTTCGGACCCCAACACCGGGGAGCTGTTTTTT
CASSVASDPNTGELFF
>NA|TRBJ2-3|TRBV24-1|NA
TGTGCCACCAGAGCCCGATTTACGGATACGCAGTATTTT
CATRARFTDTQYF